The 3 T cell receptor beta chains below come from one sample, sequenced in a study of tumor-infiltrating lymphocytes in primary liver carcinoma. The study extracted blood RNA from unsorted whole blood and also extracted germline DNA. From approximately 500 ng total RNA, TCR beta cDNA was generated with a primer in the constant region. It was through three nested multiplex PCR rounds of slightly modified ARM-PCR that TCR beta libraries arose. TRBV1-TRBV30 forward and Cbeta reverse primers drove the first two approximately 10-cycle rounds. TCRdb re-called the multiplex PCR reads with MiXCR, one entry per CDR3 protein. Among 310,000 or so distinct CDR3 sequences listed, nearly 60% were seen once. Source material: peripheral blood. The receptors stem from a woman aged 25 to 39 with primary liver carcinoma and hepatitis B virus infection.

The table lists this clonotype with a few counts. This may come from a read error, since a much larger clone is one base off. The genes are TRBV11-2 and TRBJ1-2, with D unclear. The CDR3 covers 16 residues. Germline values: CDR1 SGHAT, CDR2 FQNNGV. Written as DNA, the CDR3 is TGTGCCAGCAGCTTAAAACCGGTCCCCGGCTACTATGACTACACCTTC. This codes for CASSLKPVPGYYDYTF.

Turning to this clonotype: This sequence may be a read error, since a much larger clone differs from it by one base. The rearrangement uses TRBV6-2 or TRBV6-3 and TRBJ2-6; D is undetermined. Germline values: CDR1 MNHEY, CDR2 SVGEGT. This CDR3 spans 16 amino acids. The CDR3 is CASSPPRSSRANVLTF. CDR3 nucleotide sequence: TGTGCCAGCAGTCCCCCACGGAGCTCTAGGGCCAACGTCCTGACTTTC.

This clonotype was observed a few times. The junction departs from germline at one end; a sequencing error may be responsible. This chain joins TRBV12-3 or TRBV12-4 and TRBJ1-1; no clear D. The CDR3 totals 14 residues. In nucleotides, the CDR3 is TGTGCCAGCAGCCCCGGGCGGGGAAATCGTGAAGCTCTCTTT. It codes for CASSPGRGNREALF.